The 25 T cell receptor beta chains given below trace back to one sample, sequenced in a study of T-cell reconstitution after alpha-beta-depleted transplantation in children. Unique molecular identifiers were built into the TCRbeta library. TCRdb independently ran MiXCR on the PCR reads; one entry per CDR3 protein. Here the sample spans under 850,000 distinct CDR3 sequences, roughly 14% being singletons. The sequencing used PBMCs, collected before TCRalphabeta/CD19-depleted stem cell transplant. These receptor sequences come from a girl between 2 and 10 years old with congenital amegakaryocytic thrombocytopenia, due to receive a stem cell transplant.

The sample holds many counts of this clonotype. The chain is built from TRBV28 and TRBJ1-4; D may be TRBD1 (5 bases). Germline V gene lookup returns CDR1 MDHEN and CDR2 SYDVKM. This CDR3 comprises 15 residues. V was pared by 2 bases and J by 7 bases, with 14 bases between. CDR3 coding DNA: TGTGCCAGCAGTTTAGTGAGTCAGGGAAGTGAAAAACTGTTTTTT. Protein sequence: CASSLVSQGSEKLFF.

J is TRBJ2-7 and V is TRBV7-9; 7 nucleotides align to TRBD1. From germline, CDR1 is SEHNR and CDR2 FQNEAQ (reference sequence). The junction had 15 bases not matched to a gene; V was cut back by 10 bases and J by 3 bases. This CDR3 is built from 15 residues. CDR3 DNA: TGTGCCACGAAAAAAAAAGGGACAGAGCACTACGAGCAGTACTTC. This codes for CATKKKGTEHYEQYF.

Ten or more counts support this clonotype. This chain links TRBV12-3 or TRBV12-4 with TRBJ2-7; D is perhaps TRBD1 (5 bases). V lost 5 bases, J lost 5 bases, and 10 bases lay in between. There are 12 residues in the CDR3. The CDR3 loop reads CASSAIGDEQYF. The CDR3 DNA reads TGTGCCAGCAGTGCAATAGGGGACGAGCAGTACTTC.

This clonotype has ten or more counts. The gene calls are TRBV20-1 and TRBJ2-1; D is uncertain. The CDR3 length is 11 residues. The ends were cut back, 5 bases at V and 2 bases at J, with 4 bases in the middle. Germline assignment: CDR1 DFQATT and CDR2 SNEGSKA (reference sequence). The CDR3 nucleotides read TGCAGTGCTTCCCCCTACAATGAGCAGTTCTTC. This encodes CSASPYNEQFF.

The table lists this clonotype with many counts. This sequence joins TRBV15 and TRBJ2-6, with D perhaps TRBD1 (5 bases). CDR1 and CDR2 (germline): LNHNV, YYDKDF (reference sequence). Trimming pared 4 bases from V and 1 base from J, leaving 5 bases between. This CDR3 is built from 14 residues. CDR3 protein: CATSTGSGANVLTF. DNA of the CDR3: TGTGCCACCAGCACAGGGTCTGGGGCCAACGTCCTGACTTTC. Together with reference TRBV15 and TRBJ2-6, the CDR3 gives the full variable domain: DAMVIQNPRYQVTQFGKPVTLSCSQTLNHNVMYWYQQKSSQAPKLLFHYYDKDFNNEADTPDNFQSRRPNTSFCFLDIRSPGLGDTAMYLCATSTGSGANVLTFGAGSRLTVL.

This clonotype was counted a few times. V gene TRBV5-1 combines with J gene TRBJ1-1; D remains ambiguous. V lost 0 bases to trimming and J lost 2 bases, with 8 bases between them. CDR3 length: 14 amino acids. Germline V gene data show CDR1 as SGHRS and CDR2 as YFSETQ. CDR3 coding DNA: TGCGCCAGCAGCTTGGAATGGGGAAACACTGAAGCTTTCTTT. Translated, it gives CASSLEWGNTEAFF. The full variable domain, rest sourced from reference TRBV5-1 and TRBJ1-1, is KAGVTQTPRYLIKTRGQQVTLSCSPISGHRSVSWYQQTPGQGLQFLFEYFSETQRNKGNFPGRFSGRQFSNSRSEMNVSTLELGDSALYLCASSLEWGNTEAFFGQGTRLTVV.

This clonotype appeared many times. The J gene is TRBJ1-2, the V gene TRBV29-1; TRBD1 agrees at 7 bases. Trimming took 2 bases from V and 4 from J; bases not matched to a gene: 4. CDR3 length equals 13 residues. Germline loops: CDR1 SQVTM, CDR2 ANQGSEA. DNA of the CDR3: TGCAGCGTTGAAAGGGACAGTTCCTATGGCTACACCTTC. Translating gives CSVERDSSYGYTF.

The chain has TRBV20-1 and TRBJ2-7; 9 bases are a match to TRBD2. V dropped 2 bases and J dropped 2; count of bases not matched to a gene: 13. The germline CDR1 and CDR2 sequences are DFQATT and SNEGSKA (reference sequence). This CDR3 region has 17 residues. The CDR3 protein is CSARQKIGTSRPYEQYF. The CDR3 DNA reads TGCAGTGCTAGACAGAAGATCGGGACTAGCAGACCCTACGAGCAGTACTTC.

This clonotype was counted a single time. CDR3 in amino acids: CSARAPSRIEQFF. In DNA, the CDR3 is TGCAGTGCTAGGGCCCCTTCGCGGATTGAGCAGTTCTTC. The gene calls are TRBV20-1 and TRBJ2-1; D is unclear. CDR1 is DFQATT, CDR2 SNEGSKA, per germline (reference sequence). V gave up 3 bases and J gave up 9 bases, with 15 bases separating them. This CDR3 is built from 13 residues.

V usage is TRBV15 and J usage is TRBJ1-1; a possible D gene is TRBD1 (5 bases). The germline V gene has CDR1 LNHNV and CDR2 YYDKDF (reference sequence). The CDR3 is 16 amino acids. Trimming removed 5 bases at V and 1 base at J, with 17 bases between. The CDR3 coding sequence is TGTGCCACCAGCTCGGGACGGCGATCCTCGAACACTGAAGCTTTCTTT. This codes for CATSSGRRSSNTEAFF.

The table lists this clonotype with many counts. This chain links TRBV12-3 or TRBV12-4 with TRBJ2-5, with no clear D. Trimming took 4 bases from V and 2 from J, leaving 8 bases between them. The length of the CDR3 is 13 residues. The CDR3 sequence: CASSSLIQETQYF. CDR3 in DNA: TGTGCCAGCAGTTCACTAATTCAAGAGACCCAGTACTTC.

The J gene is TRBJ2-1, the V gene TRBV27, with 13 bases fitting TRBD2. The CDR3 sequence is 17 residues long. The junction had 8 bases not matched to a gene; V was cut back by 5 bases and J by 4 bases. The germline gives CDR1 MNHEY, CDR2 SMNVEV (reference sequence). The CDR3 nucleotides read TGTGCCAGCAGTCTCTACGGGACTAGCGGGACGTACAATGAGCAGTTCTTC. Residues: CASSLYGTSGTYNEQFF.

This clonotype was recorded a few times. The rearrangement links TRBV20-1 to TRBJ2-1; 7 bases align to TRBD2. This CDR3 comprises 13 residues. Germline assignment: CDR1 DFQATT and CDR2 SNEGSKA (reference sequence). The J segment lost 9 bases and the V segment lost 6 bases, leaving 11 bases of the junction unmatched. DNA of the CDR3: TGCAGTGCCAGACTAGCCGTTAAGAGTGAGCAGTTCTTC. The encoded protein is CSARLAVKSEQFF.

This chain joins TRBV20-1 and TRBJ1-5; weak D call: TRBD1 (6 bases). Germline V gene lookup returns CDR1 DFQATT and CDR2 SNEGSKA (reference sequence). The CDR3 is 14 amino acids. Trimming removed 6 bases at V and 7 bases at J, with 19 bases between. CDR3 in amino acids: CSADTLTGGQPQHF. In DNA form, the CDR3 reads TGCAGTGCCGACACCCTGACAGGAGGGCAGCCCCAGCATTTT.

The rearrangement links TRBV12-3 or TRBV12-4 to TRBJ2-2; D call uncertain. V shed 3 bases and J shed 1 base, with 6 bases lying between them. This CDR3 is built from 14 residues. The CDR3 sequence is CASSLVWNTGELFF. The CDR3, as DNA: TGTGCCAGCAGTTTGGTCTGGAACACCGGGGAGCTGTTTTTT.

This clonotype was seen only a few times. The chain recombines TRBV12-3 or TRBV12-4 with TRBJ2-7; 7 bases match TRBD2. The length of the CDR3 is 14 residues. Trimming removed 4 bases from V and 3 bases from J; junction bases left unmatched: 6. CDR3 sequence: CASSSWTSLYEQYF. CDR3 in DNA: TGTGCCAGCAGTTCATGGACTAGTCTCTACGAGCAGTACTTC.

This clonotype was recorded a few times. The chain uses TRBV20-1 and TRBJ2-5; the D is unclear. CDR3 size: 14 residues. Trimming shortened V by 3 bases and J by 1 base, and 12 bases separated the two germline ends. Per the germline V gene, CDR1 is DFQATT and CDR2 is SNEGSKA (reference sequence). This CDR3 reads CSARVQTFQETQYF. CDR3 coding DNA: TGCAGTGCTAGGGTACAGACCTTCCAAGAGACCCAGTACTTC.

This clonotype was seen a handful of times. The chain links TRBV6-1 to TRBJ2-1, with a possible D match to TRBD1 (6 bases). Germline V gene data show CDR1 as MNHNS and CDR2 as SASEGT. The CDR3 is 13 residues long. Deletions cut 6 bases from V and 10 bases from J, with 16 bases between. In DNA form, the CDR3 reads TGTGCCAGCAGACGCGTACAGGGCTACGAGCAGTTCTTC. Amino acids: CASRRVQGYEQFF.

At least ten counts were recorded for this clonotype. CDR3 residues: CSARALGSNEQYF. CDR3 nucleotide sequence: TGCAGTGCTAGAGCCCTTGGGTCGAACGAGCAGTACTTC. The chain joins TRBV20-1 to TRBJ2-7; no definite D call. CDR3 length: 13 residues. CDR1 and CDR2 (germline): DFQATT, SNEGSKA (reference sequence). Trimming pared 1 base from V and 5 bases from J, leaving 12 bases between.

V usage is TRBV20-1 and J usage is TRBJ1-5, with D possibly being TRBD1 (5 bases). The length of the CDR3 is 14 residues. Germline V gene data show CDR1 as DFQATT and CDR2 as SNEGSKA (reference sequence). The germline V and J ends were trimmed by 6 bases and 6 bases, with 18 bases remaining between them. The DNA of the CDR3 is TGCAGTGCCAAAGCCTTCGACAGCTTTCAGCCCCAGCATTTT. Translating it yields CSAKAFDSFQPQHF.

At least ten counts were recorded for this clonotype. The chain employs TRBV20-1 and TRBJ1-1; TRBD1 aligns across 11 bases. The germline V gene has CDR1 DFQATT and CDR2 SNEGSKA (reference sequence). V lost 6 bases, J lost 5 bases, and 11 bases stayed unmatched. There are 15 residues in the CDR3. CDR3 DNA: TGCAGTGCAAACTCTGGACAGGGGGCGGATACTGAAGCTTTCTTT. It is translated as CSANSGQGADTEAFF.

This chain joins TRBV7-2 and TRBJ2-7; 13 bases line up with TRBD2. With V trimmed by 1 base and J by 5 bases, 8 bases remained unmatched. The CDR3 is 17 amino acids. Germline values: CDR1 SGHTA, CDR2 FQGNSA. The CDR3 loop is CASSLGTSGRPYHEQYF. The CDR3 DNA is TGTGCCAGCAGCTTAGGGACTAGCGGGAGACCCTACCACGAGCAGTACTTC.

The V gene is TRBV20-1, the J gene TRBJ2-7, with 8 positions matching TRBD2. Germline CDR1 reads DFQATT; CDR2 reads SNEGSKA (reference sequence). Unmatched junction bases numbered 12, after V lost 6 bases and J lost 5 bases. CDR3 size: 14 residues. The CDR3 DNA is TGCAGTGCCGCAGCGGGAGCGGGTCAAAACGAGCAGTACTTC. It is translated as CSAAAGAGQNEQYF.

With regard to this clonotype: A much larger clonotype is one base distant, so this may be a read error. The chain's CDR3 is CASSRTGGFNEQLF. The DNA of the CDR3 is TGTGCCAGCTCCCGGACAGGGGGGTTCAATGAGCAGTTGTTC. The rearrangement joins TRBV6-1 to TRBJ2-1; 10 bases align to TRBD1. The CDR3 is made up of 14 amino acids. CDR1 and CDR2 from the germline V gene are MNHNS and SASEGT.

This clonotype has ten or more counts. The V gene is TRBV12-3 or TRBV12-4, the J gene TRBJ2-5; D not certain. The CDR3 length is 14 residues. Trimming stripped 3 bases from V and 4 bases from J, with 12 bases between. The chain's CDR3 is CASSFSGSPETQYF. DNA for the CDR3: TGTGCCAGCAGTTTTTCTGGGTCCCCAGAGACCCAGTACTTC.